Listed below are T cell receptor beta chains from one sample, sequenced in a study of blood T cell repertoires in COVID-19. Only in-frame clones appear in the TCRdb table, and some are missing; sequencing was by immunoSEQ multiplex PCR. The data hold 410,000 or so clones, with roughly 85% observed a single time. The sample comprised peripheral blood. The receptor set was obtained from a woman in her 30s with active or convalescent COVID-19. The CDR3 runs from the conserved cysteine through the conserved F or W. The D gene is left open where the match is weak. Only part of the rows carry a size: once, few, many, or a class if the clone is expanded.

V	J	size	D	CDR3	DNA
TRBV29-1	TRBJ2-1	.	.	CSVRGSSYNEQFF	TGCAGCGTACGGGGTAGCTCCTACAATGAGCAGTTCTTC
TRBV3-1/TRBV3-2	TRBJ2-1	.	TRBD2	CASTDRGRIQYNEQFF	TGTGCCAGCACTGACCGCGGGAGGATACAATACAATGAGCAGTTCTTC
TRBV10-3	TRBJ1-6	.	.	CAISDSRGSQSPLHF	TGTGCCATCAGTGATAGCAGGGGCTCACAATCACCCCTCCACTTT
TRBV7-6	TRBJ2-7	.	TRBD1	CASSLADRAEQYF	TGTGCCAGCAGCTTAGCGGACAGGGCTGAGCAGTACTTC
TRBV27	TRBJ1-2	few	TRBD1	CASRHGQGYFNYGYTF	TGTGCCAGCAGACACGGACAGGGATACTTTAACTATGGCTACACCTTC
TRBV19	TRBJ1-1	.	.	CASSIDYSMNTEAFF	TGTGCCAGTAGTATAGACTACAGTATGAACACTGAAGCTTTCTTT
TRBV2	TRBJ2-3	.	.	CASGEPGTNTYTDTQYF	TGTGCCAGCGGCGAACCGGGGACAAATACTTACACAGATACGCAGTATTTT
TRBV11-2	TRBJ1-1	once	.	CASSTGVNTEAFF	TGTGCCAGCAGCACGGGAGTGAACACTGAAGCTTTCTTT
TRBV5-1	TRBJ2-1	.	TRBD2	CASSAGTRGLNEQFF	TGCGCCAGCAGCGCCGGGACTAGGGGACTCAATGAGCAGTTCTTC
TRBV27	TRBJ1-2	.	.	CATSRGVAWGYTF	TGTGCCACCTCCCGGGGGGTGGCGTGGGGCTACACCTTC
TRBV19	TRBJ2-7	.	TRBD2	CASRNPGLAGEQYF	TGTGCCAGTCGAAACCCGGGACTAGCGGGTGAGCAGTACTTC
TRBV4-1	TRBJ1-5	once	.	CASSQEPDSNQPQHF	TGCGCCAGCAGCCAAGAGCCAGATAGCAATCAGCCCCAGCATTTT
TRBV7-2	TRBJ2-7	once	TRBD2	CASSPSGGAYEQYF	TGTGCCAGCAGTCCTAGCGGGGGCGCCTACGAGCAGTACTTC
TRBV5-4	TRBJ1-2	.	.	CASSLLEIYGYTF	TGTGCCAGCAGCTTGTTAGAAATCTATGGCTACACCTTC
TRBV27	TRBJ1-4	.	.	CASSLEPRGGVRNEKLFF	TGTGCCAGCAGTTTAGAGCCCCGCGGCGGGGTGAGGAATGAAAAACTGTTTTTT
TRBV7-9	TRBJ2-1	.	.	CASSAGLENEQFF	TGTGCCAGCAGCGCCGGCCTGGAGAATGAGCAGTTCTTC
TRBV3-1/TRBV3-2	TRBJ2-2	.	TRBD2	CASSIREGRDGELFF	TGTGCCAGCAGCATCCGGGAGGGTCGAGACGGGGAGCTGTTTTTT
TRBV2	TRBJ1-1	.	TRBD1	CATQRQGLNTEAFF	TGTGCCACCCAGAGACAGGGACTCAACACTGAAGCTTTCTTT
TRBV19	TRBJ1-1	few	.	CASGLETYTEAFF	TGTGCCAGCGGCCTGGAGACCTACACTGAAGCTTTCTTT
TRBV20-1	TRBJ2-1	.	.	CSVVSYNEQFF	TGCAGTGTAGTCTCCTACAATGAGCAGTTCTTC
TRBV30	TRBJ1-5	.	.	CAFAAGGNQPQHF	TGTGCCTTTGCAGCGGGGGGCAATCAGCCCCAGCATTTT
TRBV15	TRBJ1-1	.	TRBD1	CATSTDRENTEAFF	TGTGCCACCAGCACAGACAGGGAGAACACTGAAGCTTTCTTT
TRBV19	TRBJ2-7	.	.	CASSIEAVSYEQYF	TGTGCCAGTAGTATAGAGGCGGTTTCCTACGAGCAGTACTTC
TRBV7-2	TRBJ2-7	.	TRBD2	CASSLVLAENYEQYF	TGTGCCAGCAGCTTAGTACTAGCGGAGAACTACGAGCAGTACTTC
TRBV3-1/TRBV3-2	TRBJ2-7	once	.	CASSQGADNSYEQYF	TGTGCCAGCAGCCAAGGTGCGGATAACTCCTACGAGCAGTACTTC
TRBV9	TRBJ2-1	.	.	CASSVVSADNEQFF	TGTGCCAGCAGCGTAGTTTCAGCGGACAATGAGCAGTTCTTC
TRBV5-1	TRBJ1-1	.	TRBD1	CASSWTGGYSDEAFF	TGCGCCAGCAGTTGGACAGGGGGGTACTCGGACGAAGCTTTCTTT
TRBV19	TRBJ2-3	.	TRBD2	CASSRVLAGFSSTDTQYF	TGTGCCAGTAGTAGGGTCCTAGCGGGGTTTTCTAGCACAGATACGCAGTATTTT
TRBV25-1	TRBJ1-1	.	.	CASRPRGSVTEAFF	TGTGCCAGCAGGCCGCGGGGCTCGGTCACTGAAGCTTTCTTT
TRBV7-9	TRBJ1-1	.	TRBD1	CASSPPGTGSPEAFF	TGTGCCAGCAGCCCCCCCGGGACAGGGTCTCCCGAAGCTTTCTTT
TRBV10-3	TRBJ1-2	.	TRBD1	CAIQPGQGSNGYTF	TGTGCCATACAGCCGGGACAGGGGTCTAATGGCTACACCTTC
TRBV7-6	TRBJ2-7	.	.	CASSLQEGAGYEQYF	TGTGCCAGCAGCCTGCAAGAGGGTGCTGGCTACGAGCAGTACTTC
TRBV6-1	TRBJ1-2	.	.	CASSEGLIDINYGYTF	TGTGCCAGCAGTGAAGGGTTGATCGACATTAACTATGGCTACACCTTC
TRBV7-9	TRBJ1-3	.	.	CASNRDSGNTIYF	TGTGCCAGCAACAGGGACTCTGGAAACACCATATATTTT
TRBV27	TRBJ1-5	.	.	CASSLGSGGNQPQHF	TGTGCCAGCAGTTTGGGATCGGGGGGAAATCAGCCCCAGCATTTT
TRBV13	TRBJ2-7	.	.	CASSLSQGTYEQYF	TGTGCCAGCAGCTTGAGTCAGGGAACCTACGAGCAGTACTTC
TRBV3-1/TRBV3-2	TRBJ1-1	few	.	CASSQDLRLAGAEAFF	TGTGCCAGCAGCCAAGATCTTCGCCTAGCGGGGGCTGAAGCTTTCTTT
TRBV11-3	TRBJ2-5	once	TRBD1	CASSSQGAKETQYF	TGTGCCAGCAGCTCACAGGGGGCCAAAGAGACCCAGTACTTC
TRBV28	TRBJ2-2	.	.	CASNAGSAGELFF	TGTGCCAGCAACGCAGGGTCGGCCGGGGAGCTGTTTTTT
TRBV27	TRBJ1-5	.	.	CASSLSISGMNQPQHF	TGTGCCAGCAGTTTATCGATATCAGGGATGAATCAGCCCCAGCATTTT
TRBV7-9	TRBJ2-5	.	.	CASSAPGGFQETQYF	TGTGCCAGCAGCGCCCCCGGCGGGTTCCAAGAGACCCAGTACTTC
TRBV4-2	TRBJ2-2	.	TRBD2	CASSHHSGILPLAGELFF	TGTGCCAGCAGCCACCATAGCGGGATTCTCCCCTTGGCCGGGGAGCTGTTTTTT
TRBV5-4	TRBJ1-2	.	.	CASSLALDSYYGYTF	TGTGCCAGCAGCTTGGCCTTAGACAGCTATTATGGCTACACCTTC
TRBV7-2	TRBJ1-1	.	.	CASSPETANTEAFF	TGTGCCAGCAGCCCAGAGACAGCGAACACTGAAGCTTTCTTT
TRBV7-2	TRBJ1-1	.	.	CASSPFSGTEAFF	TGTGCCAGCAGCCCCTTTTCCGGCACTGAAGCTTTCTTT
TRBV7-6	TRBJ2-1	.	.	CASSLTSARYNEQFF	TGTGCCAGCAGCTTAACTAGTGCCCGCTACAATGAGCAGTTCTTC
TRBV10-2	TRBJ1-2	.	TRBD1	CASSEVYRGWGYGYTF	TGCGCCAGCAGTGAGGTGTACAGGGGTTGGGGCTATGGCTACACCTTC
TRBV7-2	TRBJ2-1	.	TRBD2	CASSTGRTSGSQNEQFF	TGTGCCAGCAGCACCGGACGGACTAGCGGGAGCCAGAACGAGCAGTTCTTC
TRBV5-1	TRBJ1-2	.	.	CASSLHPQGEGGYTF	TGCGCCAGCAGCTTGCACCCACAGGGAGAGGGCGGCTACACCTTC
TRBV6-5	TRBJ2-1	.	.	CASSYSTGRYNEQFF	TGTGCCAGCAGTTACTCAACGGGGAGATACAATGAGCAGTTCTTC
TRBV6-5	TRBJ2-2	.	.	CASSSLDYTGELFF	TGTGCCAGCAGTTCACTCGATTACACCGGGGAGCTGTTTTTT
TRBV6-5	TRBJ1-1	.	.	CASSFYRDTEAFF	TGTGCCAGCAGTTTTTACAGGGATACTGAAGCTTTCTTT
TRBV4-1	TRBJ2-1	.	TRBD2	CASSQEGTSVGNEQFF	TGCGCCAGCAGCCAAGAAGGGACTAGCGTGGGAAATGAGCAGTTCTTC